This T cell receptor beta chain stems from a study of post-analysis software for immune sequencing data. About the study: The disease courses covered relapsing-remitting, secondary progressive and progressive-relapsing multiple sclerosis.

Germline V gene sequence: CDR1 SGHAT, CDR2 FQNNGV. The CDR3 has 16 residues. Trimming took 7 bases from V and 2 from J, leaving 19 bases between them. Details on this clonotype: The antigen is not known.

TCR beta cDNA libraries included unique molecular identifiers. Each CDR3 protein gets one entry after TCRdb re-called the PCR reads with MiXCR. The sample holds about 540,000 distinct CDR3 sequences, about a third seen once. Study-wide results and caveats: Those with multiple sclerosis, the patient group, showed significantly lower normalized Chao1 diversity than controls. Samples sharing a preparation batch grouped tightly together when assessed by F measure. Elevated frequency relative to controls characterized 4 or 5 TRBV segments in patients, TRBV5-6, TRBV5-1 and TRBV20-1 among them.

Sequencing used blood. The J gene is TRBJ2-3, the V gene TRBV11-2, with unresolved D. The clonotype comes from a girl aged 2-17 years with multiple sclerosis. The CDR3 loop reads CASKSGLGGNTDTQYF. The CDR3 DNA reads TGTGCCAGCAAGTCTGGGCTCGGTGGAAACACAGATACGCAGTATTTT.